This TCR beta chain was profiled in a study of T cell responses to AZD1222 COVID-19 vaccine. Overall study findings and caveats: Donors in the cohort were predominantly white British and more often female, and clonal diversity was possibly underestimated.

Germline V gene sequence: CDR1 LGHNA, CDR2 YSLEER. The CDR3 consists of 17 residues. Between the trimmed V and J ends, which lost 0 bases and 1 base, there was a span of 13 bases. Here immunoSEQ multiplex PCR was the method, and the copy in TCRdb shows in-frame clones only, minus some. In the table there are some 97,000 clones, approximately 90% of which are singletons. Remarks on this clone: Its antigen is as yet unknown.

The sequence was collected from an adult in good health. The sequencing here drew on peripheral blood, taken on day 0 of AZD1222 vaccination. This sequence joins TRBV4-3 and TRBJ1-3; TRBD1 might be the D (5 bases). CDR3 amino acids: CASSQDPTGGSGNTIYF. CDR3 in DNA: TGCGCCAGCAGCCAAGACCCCACCGGGGGGTCTGGAAACACCATATATTTT.